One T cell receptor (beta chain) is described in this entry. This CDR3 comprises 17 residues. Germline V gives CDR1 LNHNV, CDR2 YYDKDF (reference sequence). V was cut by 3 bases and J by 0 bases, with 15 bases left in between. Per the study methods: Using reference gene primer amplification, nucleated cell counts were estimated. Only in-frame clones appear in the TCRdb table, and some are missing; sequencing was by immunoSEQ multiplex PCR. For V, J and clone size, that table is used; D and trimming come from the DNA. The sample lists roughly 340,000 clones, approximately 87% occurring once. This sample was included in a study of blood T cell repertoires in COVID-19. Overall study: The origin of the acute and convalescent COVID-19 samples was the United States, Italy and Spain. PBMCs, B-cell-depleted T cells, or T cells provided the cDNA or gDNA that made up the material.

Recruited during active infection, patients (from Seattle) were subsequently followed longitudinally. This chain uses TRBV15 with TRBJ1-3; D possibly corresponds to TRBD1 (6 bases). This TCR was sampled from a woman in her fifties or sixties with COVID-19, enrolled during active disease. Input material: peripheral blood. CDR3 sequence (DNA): TGTGCCACCAGCAGGACAGGCAGCCACCTCTCTGGAAACACCATATATTTT. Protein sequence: CATSRTGSHLSGNTIYF.